The 22 T cell receptor beta chains presented below share a single source sample, sequenced in a study of T cells in localized non-small cell lung cancer (dated by TCRdb to 2018 to 2021). Library creation used the immunoSEQ multiplex PCR assay. This immuneACCESS table, as held by TCRdb, lists in-frame sequences with V and J called but not all clones. Of the missing ones, under half trace to an unresolved V gene in checked studies; the others have no known cause. The sample includes 11,000 or so clones, with just under 30% observed a single time. 5.2% of the sample is in the top ten clones. Sequenced here: lung tumor tissue, sampled before any cancer treatment. These receptors were collected from a man aged 35 to 70 with stage I lung adenocarcinoma.

The table lists this clone with a few counts. The rearrangement links TRBV30 to TRBJ1-1, with a tentative D call TRBD1 (6 bases). The V and J ends lost 1 base and 4 bases respectively, with 10 bases between them. There are 13 residues in the CDR3. The germline V gene encodes CDR1 GTSNPN and CDR2 SVGIG (reference sequence). This CDR3 reads CAWSAGGPTEAFF. CDR3 bases: TGTGCCTGGAGTGCGGGGGGGCCCACTGAAGCTTTCTTT.

By frequency in the sample, this clone is medium-sized. The chain couples TRBV11-3 to TRBJ1-1; the D is unclear. The CDR3 is 14 amino acids. Germline V gene sequence: CDR1 SGHNT, CDR2 YENEEA. Trimming removed 3 bases from V and 4 bases from J, with 12 bases in between. The CDR3 nucleotides are TGTGCCAGCAGCTTTGAGTGGCGTGCCACTGAAGCTTTCTTT. Amino acid sequence: CASSFEWRATEAFF.

The chain combines TRBV5-1 with TRBJ1-2, with a possible D match to TRBD1 (6 bases). The germline CDR1 and CDR2 sequences are SGHRS and YFSETQ. This CDR3 is 15 amino acids long. V was shortened by 0 bases and J by 8 bases, with 17 bases between the two germline ends. CDR3 sequence: CASSLAYRAYDGYTF. The CDR3 nucleotides are TGCGCCAGCAGCTTGGCCTACAGGGCTTACGACGGCTACACCTTC.

The sample holds many counts of this clone. The rearrangement joins TRBV11-3 to TRBJ2-2; D uncertain. This CDR3 has 14 amino acids. The germline CDR1 and CDR2 sequences are SGHNT and YENEEA. V lost 6 bases and J 0 bases, leaving 8 bases between the germline ends. CDR3 sequence (DNA): TGTGCCAGCAGTTCTTGGGCGAACACCGGGGAGCTGTTTTTT. Its protein is CASSSWANTGELFF.

As to this clone: An end of the junction differs from the germline gene, which may be a read error. This sequence joins TRBV14 and TRBJ2-1; TRBD1 is a possible D gene (5 bases). Germline CDR1 SGHDN, CDR2 FVKESK. The CDR3 runs 12 residues. CDR3 amino acids: CASGQVGRGQFF. In DNA form, the CDR3 reads TGTGCCAGCGGCCAGGTGGGAAGGGGACAGTTCTTC.

The CDR3 is CAWNPLSREAFF. The DNA for the CDR3 is TGTGCCTGGAACCCCCTCTCCAGAGAAGCTTTCTTT. The chain links TRBV30 to TRBJ1-1; D is undetermined. CDR3 length: 12 residues. The V end was cut by 4 bases, the J end by 8 bases, with 14 bases between. Germline V gives CDR1 GTSNPN, CDR2 SVGIG (reference sequence).

J is TRBJ2-7 and V is TRBV19; a possible D gene is TRBD2 (6 bases). There are 16 residues in the CDR3. With 3 bases removed from V and 0 bases from J, the gap between germline ends came to 15 bases. Germline CDR1 LNHDA, CDR2 SQIVND (reference sequence). CDR3 residues: CASSMGLPEASYEQYF. DNA of the CDR3: TGTGCCAGTAGTATGGGACTCCCCGAGGCCTCCTACGAGCAGTACTTC.

Only a few counts were recorded for this clone. This chain joins TRBV2 and TRBJ2-1, with TRBD2 matching over 11 bases. V gave up 6 bases and J gave up 6 bases; unmatched junction bases: 7. Germline V gene data show CDR1 as SNHLY and CDR2 as FYNNEI. This CDR3 is built from 15 residues. The CDR3 nucleotides are TGTGCCAGCAGATTAGCGGGGGGGCCATTCAATGAGCAGTTCTTC. Encoded protein: CASRLAGGPFNEQFF. Looking up the rest from reference TRBV2 and TRBJ2-1 gives the full variable domain: EPEVTQTPSHQVTQMGQEVILRCVPISNHLYFYWYRQILGQKVEFLVSFYNNEISEKSEIFDDQFSVERPDGSNFTLKIRSTKLEDSAMYFCASRLAGGPFNEQFFGPGTRLTVL.

J is TRBJ1-1 and V is TRBV9; 8 bases align to TRBD1. Unmatched junction bases numbered 12, after V lost 5 bases and J lost 6 bases. Germline values: CDR1 SGDLS, CDR2 YYNGEE. The CDR3 runs to 15 residues. CDR3: CASSDRTGLVPEAFF. The CDR3 nucleotides read TGTGCCAGCAGTGATCGGACAGGGTTGGTTCCTGAAGCTTTCTTT.

In this sample, this clone turned up a few times. The genes are TRBV15 and TRBJ2-1, with TRBD2 matching 9 bases. CDR1 and CDR2 (germline): LNHNV, YYDKDF (reference sequence). The CDR3 spans 17 residues. The V and J ends lost 1 base and 7 bases, in that order; junction bases with no gene match: 11. DNA of the CDR3: TGTGCCACCAGCAGAGGATGGGGCGGGGGGGCCGAGAATGAGCAGTTCTTC. Translated, it gives CATSRGWGGGAENEQFF. Full variable domain (outside the CDR3, taken from reference TRBV15 and TRBJ2-1): DAMVIQNPRYQVTQFGKPVTLSCSQTLNHNVMYWYQQKSSQAPKLLFHYYDKDFNNEADTPDNFQSRRPNTSFCFLDIRSPGLGDTAMYLCATSRGWGGGAENEQFFGPGTRLTVL.

CDR3 DNA: TGTGCTAGTGGTTTGGTAACCGCAGGGGGCTTTCCCGGGGAGCTGTTTTTT. Encoded protein: CASGLVTAGGFPGELFF. The J gene is TRBJ2-2, the V gene TRBV12-5, with 8 bases fitting TRBD1. CDR3 length: 17 residues. In germline, CDR1 is LGHNT, CDR2 FRNRAP. Germline trimming cut 0 bases from V and 6 bases from J; bases unmatched to any gene: 9.

This clone was seen only a few times. The V gene is TRBV29-1, the J gene TRBJ2-3; TRBD1 matches 8 bases. V trimming: 2 bases; J trimming: 0 bases; junction bases outside the gene matches: 10. CDR1 is SQVTM, CDR2 ANQGSEA, per germline. This CDR3 has 17 amino acids. Here the CDR3 DNA reads TGCAGCGTTGAAATCCGGGACAGGAATTCTAGCACAGATACGCAGTATTTT. Its translation: CSVEIRDRNSSTDTQYF.

The chain has TRBV19 and TRBJ1-2, with D uncertain. Germline CDR1 is LNHDA and CDR2 is SQIVND (reference sequence). There are 14 residues in the CDR3. The V end was cut by 7 bases, the J end by 0 bases, with 12 bases between. The CDR3 sequence is CASNKAQANYGYTF. In DNA, the CDR3 is TGTGCCAGTAATAAGGCGCAAGCTAACTATGGCTACACCTTC.

V gene TRBV6-8 combines with J gene TRBJ1-1; 8 bases align to TRBD1. There are 15 residues in the CDR3. V shed 5 bases and J 6 bases; nucleotides not matched to a gene: 11. From germline, CDR1 is MNHGY and CDR2 SAAAGT. CDR3 coding DNA: TGTGCCAGCAGTGGACGGACAGGGACCAGCCCTGAAGCTTTCTTT. Translated, it gives CASSGRTGTSPEAFF.

This clone has more than one count but fewer than ten. The chain carries TRBV9 and TRBJ2-7, with D perhaps being TRBD1 or TRBD2 (6 bases each). CDR3 length: 15 residues. V lost 2 bases and J 2 bases, leaving 14 bases between the germline ends. Germline-derived CDR1 and CDR2 are SGDLS and YYNGEE. The CDR3 region is CASSVAGHATYEQYF. CDR3 coding DNA: TGTGCCAGCAGCGTGGCGGGACACGCGACCTACGAGCAGTACTTC.

V gene TRBV11-3 combines with J gene TRBJ1-1, with TRBD1 matching 8 bases. CDR1 and CDR2 (germline): SGHNT, YENEEA. CDR3 length: 16 residues. The junction had 9 bases not matched to a gene; V was cut back by 4 bases and J by 2 bases. As DNA, the CDR3 is TGTGCCAGCAGCTCTCAGACAGGGGCTTTAAACACTGAAGCTTTCTTT. Translating it yields CASSSQTGALNTEAFF.

This clone was observed a handful of times. The chain has TRBV30 and TRBJ2-3, with D possibly matching TRBD1 (5 bases). In germline, CDR1 is GTSNPN, CDR2 SVGIG (reference sequence). V lost 2 bases to trimming and J lost 7 bases, with 7 bases between them. The CDR3 has 11 residues. The CDR3 nucleotides are TGTGCCTGGAGTAACAGGAATACGCAGTATTTT. Protein: CAWSNRNTQYF.

The V call is TRBV6-8, the J call TRBJ1-1, with D possibly being TRBD1 (6 bases). Trimming left V 8 bases short and J 8 bases short, with 18 bases between. The CDR3 length is 13 residues. Germline-derived CDR1 and CDR2 are MNHGY and SAAAGT. CDR3 sequence reads: CASHPPRGGEAFF. The CDR3 DNA sequence: TGTGCCAGCCACCCCCCCAGGGGTGGAGAAGCTTTCTTT.

This clone was observed a handful of times. The gene calls are TRBV11-3 and TRBJ1-1; 7 bases line up with TRBD1. Germline-derived CDR1 and CDR2 are SGHNT and YENEEA. CDR3 length: 14 amino acids. V lost 5 bases and J lost 1; bases outside the gene matches: 4. The CDR3 DNA is TGTGCCAGCAGCCCACAGGGGAAGAACACTGAAGCTTTCTTT. It codes for CASSPQGKNTEAFF.

This rearrangement joins TRBV9 to TRBJ2-7, with no clear D. V was cut by 5 bases and J by 5 bases, with 11 bases left in between. Germline V gene sequence: CDR1 SGDLS, CDR2 YYNGEE. The CDR3 extends over 12 amino acids. The CDR3 DNA sequence: TGTGCCAGCAGTCTATCTTGGGACGAGCAGTACTTC. Protein product: CASSLSWDEQYF.

The chain recombines TRBV5-1 with TRBJ2-2; D may be TRBD1 or TRBD2 (5 bases each). CDR1 SGHRS and CDR2 YFSETQ come from the germline V gene. Trimming shortened V by 6 bases and J by 3 bases, and 12 bases separated the two germline ends. The CDR3 is 14 residues long. Written as DNA, the CDR3 is TGCGCCAGCATGCTAGCCAGGGACACCGGGGAGCTGTTTTTT. This gives the protein CASMLARDTGELFF.

This clone was recorded at least ten times. J is TRBJ1-6 and V is TRBV9; D remains unclear. CDR3 length: 12 amino acids. Germline V gives CDR1 SGDLS, CDR2 YYNGEE. Trimming cost V 5 bases and J 5 bases, with 5 bases left between them. For the CDR3, the DNA is TGTGCCAGCAGGCGGGATAATTCACCCCTCCACTTT. Translated: CASRRDNSPLHF.